These T cell receptor beta chains were read from a single sample in a study of T-cell reconstitution after alpha-beta-depleted transplantation in children. Each CDR3 protein is one row after TCRdb ran MiXCR on the PCR reads. The table records 250,000 to 300,000 distinct CDR3 sequences, approximately 10% of them present only once. Specimen: peripheral blood, collected 180 days after TCRalphabeta/CD19-depleted stem cell transplant. All receptors come from a male patient aged 2 to 9 who had a stem cell transplant for chronic granulomatous disease, so the T cells may come from the graft donor. CDR3s include the opening cysteine and the closing phenylalanine or tryptophan. The D gene is left open where the match is weak. The size field is filled for only some rows; it gives once, few, many or a size class.

v_call: TRBV24-1; j_call: TRBJ2-3; clone_size: many; d_call: .; cdr3_aa: CATKGTDTQYF; cdr3_nt: TGTGCCACCAAGGGGACAGATACGCAGTATTTT
v_call: TRBV4-2; j_call: TRBJ2-1; clone_size: many; d_call: .; cdr3_aa: CASSHPSSGTLYNEQFF; cdr3_nt: TGTGCCAGCAGCCACCCCTCGAGCGGGACACTTTACAATGAGCAGTTCTTC
v_call: TRBV29-1; j_call: TRBJ1-2; clone_size: many; d_call: TRBD1; cdr3_aa: CSVAQGLGYTF; cdr3_nt: TGCAGCGTTGCACAGGGGCTCGGCTACACCTTC
v_call: TRBV7-9; j_call: TRBJ2-2; clone_size: many; d_call: TRBD2; cdr3_aa: CASSLRTSENTGELFF; cdr3_nt: TGTGCCAGCAGCTTAAGGACTAGCGAGAACACCGGGGAGCTGTTTTTT
v_call: TRBV6-5; j_call: TRBJ2-1; clone_size: .; d_call: TRBD2; cdr3_aa: CASSYGGLAGNHNEQFF; cdr3_nt: TGTGCCAGCAGTTACGGGGGGCTAGCGGGGAACCACAATGAGCAGTTCTTC
v_call: TRBV7-3; j_call: TRBJ2-2; clone_size: .; d_call: TRBD1; cdr3_aa: CASSLVARGLSNTGELFF; cdr3_nt: TGTGCCAGCAGCTTAGTCGCGAGGGGGCTATCGAACACCGGGGAGCTGTTTTTT
v_call: TRBV19; j_call: TRBJ2-7; clone_size: .; d_call: TRBD1; cdr3_aa: CASSISATGGFYEQYF; cdr3_nt: TGTGCCAGTAGTATTTCGGCGACAGGGGGCTTCTACGAGCAGTACTTC
v_call: TRBV20-1; j_call: TRBJ2-1; clone_size: many; d_call: TRBD2; cdr3_aa: CAKRTSGPNEQFF; cdr3_nt: TGCGCCAAGCGGACTAGCGGCCCCAATGAGCAGTTCTTC
v_call: TRBV6-1; j_call: TRBJ2-7; clone_size: .; d_call: TRBD1; cdr3_aa: CAAGQGASYEQYF; cdr3_nt: TGTGCCGCGGGGCAGGGGGCTTCCTACGAGCAGTACTTC
v_call: TRBV5-1; j_call: TRBJ1-2; clone_size: many; d_call: TRBD1; cdr3_aa: CASSLGTAQYGYTF; cdr3_nt: TGCGCCAGCAGCTTAGGGACAGCACAATATGGCTACACCTTC
v_call: TRBV20-1; j_call: TRBJ2-1; clone_size: many; d_call: .; cdr3_aa: CSARDLRGGNNEQFF; cdr3_nt: TGCAGTGCTAGAGATCTGAGGGGGGGTAACAATGAGCAGTTCTTC
v_call: TRBV18; j_call: TRBJ2-1; clone_size: many; d_call: TRBD1; cdr3_aa: CASSPQPGQGYNEQFF; cdr3_nt: TGTGCCAGCTCACCACAACCGGGACAGGGGTACAATGAGCAGTTCTTC
v_call: TRBV4-1; j_call: TRBJ2-2; clone_size: .; d_call: .; cdr3_aa: CASSQGLAGNTGELFF; cdr3_nt: TGCGCCAGCAGCCAAGGACTCGCGGGGAACACCGGGGAGCTGTTTTTT
v_call: TRBV2; j_call: TRBJ2-3; clone_size: .; d_call: .; cdr3_aa: CASTLNSQSTDTQYF; cdr3_nt: TGTGCCAGCACGTTGAACTCCCAGAGCACAGATACGCAGTATTTT
v_call: TRBV25-1; j_call: TRBJ2-3; clone_size: few; d_call: .; cdr3_aa: CASSELGGSGTDTQYF; cdr3_nt: TGTGCCAGCAGTGAGTTAGGGGGTAGCGGCACAGATACGCAGTATTTT
v_call: TRBV5-1; j_call: TRBJ2-5; clone_size: many; d_call: .; cdr3_aa: CASSYIRGGETQYF; cdr3_nt: TGCGCCAGCAGCTACATAAGGGGGGGAGAGACCCAGTACTTC
v_call: TRBV18; j_call: TRBJ2-7; clone_size: few; d_call: .; cdr3_aa: CASSPPDSYEQYF; cdr3_nt: TGTGCCAGCTCCCCGCCGGACAGCTACGAGCAGTACTTC
v_call: TRBV6-1; j_call: TRBJ2-2; clone_size: many; d_call: .; cdr3_aa: CASSRDDSGTGELFF; cdr3_nt: TGTGCCAGTAGCAGGGATGATAGCGGCACCGGGGAGCTGTTTTTT
v_call: TRBV3-1; j_call: TRBJ2-1; clone_size: .; d_call: TRBD2; cdr3_aa: CASSQDRILAGGLGEQFF; cdr3_nt: TGTGCCAGCAGCCAAGATCGGATACTAGCGGGAGGGCTAGGTGAGCAGTTCTTC
v_call: TRBV5-6; j_call: TRBJ2-5; clone_size: many; d_call: .; cdr3_aa: CASSGPGIDPETQYF; cdr3_nt: TGTGCCAGCAGCGGACCGGGAATAGACCCAGAGACCCAGTACTTC
v_call: TRBV20-1; j_call: TRBJ2-7; clone_size: many; d_call: .; cdr3_aa: CSARGAERVYEQYF; cdr3_nt: TGCAGTGCTAGAGGGGCAGAGAGGGTCTACGAGCAGTACTTC
v_call: TRBV7-2; j_call: TRBJ2-4; clone_size: many; d_call: .; cdr3_aa: CASSLGTGLKNIQYF; cdr3_nt: TGTGCCAGCAGCTTAGGGACGGGCCTGAAAAACATTCAGTACTTC
v_call: TRBV13; j_call: TRBJ2-5; clone_size: many; d_call: .; cdr3_aa: CASSRGRSSKETQYF; cdr3_nt: TGTGCCAGCAGCAGGGGACGGAGTTCTAAAGAGACCCAGTACTTC
v_call: TRBV9; j_call: TRBJ2-1; clone_size: many; d_call: .; cdr3_aa: CASSVSNEQFF; cdr3_nt: TGTGCCAGCAGCGTAAGTAATGAGCAGTTCTTC
v_call: TRBV6-5; j_call: TRBJ2-5; clone_size: .; d_call: .; cdr3_aa: CASSSLRVRSRETQYF; cdr3_nt: TGTGCCAGCAGTTCCCTCCGAGTGAGAAGTAGGGAGACCCAGTACTTC
v_call: TRBV6-2/TRBV6-3; j_call: TRBJ2-3; clone_size: many; d_call: TRBD2; cdr3_aa: CASSTPRLAGGRTDTQYF; cdr3_nt: TGTGCCAGCAGTACCCCGAGACTAGCGGGGGGGCGCACAGATACGCAGTATTTT
v_call: TRBV24-1; j_call: TRBJ2-1; clone_size: many; d_call: TRBD2; cdr3_aa: CATGSGKINEQFF; cdr3_nt: TGTGCCACGGGTAGCGGGAAAATCAATGAGCAGTTCTTC
v_call: TRBV4-1; j_call: TRBJ2-2; clone_size: many; d_call: .; cdr3_aa: CASSPTDTNTGELFF; cdr3_nt: TGCGCCAGCAGCCCCACGGACACTAACACCGGGGAGCTGTTTTTT